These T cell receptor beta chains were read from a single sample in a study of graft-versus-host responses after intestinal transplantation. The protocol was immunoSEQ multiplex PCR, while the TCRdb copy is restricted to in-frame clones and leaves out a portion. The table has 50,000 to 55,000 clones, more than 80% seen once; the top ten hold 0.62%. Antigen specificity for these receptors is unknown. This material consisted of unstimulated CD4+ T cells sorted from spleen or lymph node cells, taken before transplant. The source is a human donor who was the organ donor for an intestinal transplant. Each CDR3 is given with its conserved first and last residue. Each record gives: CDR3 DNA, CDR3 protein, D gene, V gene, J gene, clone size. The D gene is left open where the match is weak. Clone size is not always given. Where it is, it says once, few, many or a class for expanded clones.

TGTGCCAGCAGCTTAGGAGTCCTAGCGTCAGATACGCAGTATTTT	CASSLGVLASDTQYF	.	TRBV7-9	TRBJ2-3	.
TGTGCCTGGGCCCAGCCGGGAGTGTCAGATACGCAGTATTTT	CAWAQPGVSDTQYF	.	TRBV30	TRBJ2-3	.
TGTGCCAGCAGCTTAGAATTCCGTGGCTACACCTTC	CASSLEFRGYTF	.	TRBV7-8	TRBJ1-2	.
TGCGCCAGCAGCTTCGGAGCGGGAACAACCTACAATGAGCAGTTCTTC	CASSFGAGTTYNEQFF	TRBD2	TRBV5-1	TRBJ2-1	.
TGCGCCAGCAGCCCGGGACAGGGGAACACAGATACGCAGTATTTT	CASSPGQGNTDTQYF	TRBD1	TRBV4-3	TRBJ2-3	.
TGTGCCAGCAGCTTAACAGACAGGGGGTATGGCTACACCTTC	CASSLTDRGYGYTF	TRBD1	TRBV7-8	TRBJ1-2	.
TGTGCCAGCAGCGTAGCGGCTTTAACTACAGGAGGGGTAGGCACTGAAGCTTTCTTT	CASSVAALTTGGVGTEAFF	.	TRBV9	TRBJ1-1	.
TGTGCCAGCAGTGAGCCAGGACAGGGCAATCAGCCCCAGCATTTT	CASSEPGQGNQPQHF	TRBD1	TRBV25-1	TRBJ1-5	once
TGTGCCAGCAGCTTAGTTGCAGGGGACAATTCACCCCTCCACTTT	CASSLVAGDNSPLHF	.	TRBV7-2	TRBJ1-6	.
TGTGCCAGCAGCTTACCCGGACTAGCGGGAGGGCCTGGTGAGCAGTTCTTC	CASSLPGLAGGPGEQFF	TRBD2	TRBV5-4	TRBJ2-1	.
TGCGCCAGCAGCGTCACTGCCGGGACTAGCGGGAGAGATACGCAGTATTTT	CASSVTAGTSGRDTQYF	TRBD2	TRBV10-2	TRBJ2-3	.
TGTGCCAGCAGTTTAACGACAGGGGTAGGAAACACCATATATTTT	CASSLTTGVGNTIYF	TRBD1	TRBV27	TRBJ1-3	few
TGCAGCGGCCAGCGGGAGGACACAGATACGCAGTATTTT	CSGQREDTDTQYF	TRBD2	TRBV29-1	TRBJ2-3	.
TGTGCCAGCAGCCCCTCCCGGGGTGCGTACGAGCAGTACTTC	CASSPSRGAYEQYF	.	TRBV7-2	TRBJ2-7	few
TGTGCCAGCAGAGACCCTAGCGGGAGGTGGTACGAGGAGCAGTTCTTC	CASRDPSGRWYEEQFF	TRBD2	TRBV9	TRBJ2-1	.
TGTGCCAGCAGCGGAGGGGACAGCGGAAACACCATATATTTT	CASSGGDSGNTIYF	TRBD1	TRBV9	TRBJ1-3	.
TGTGCCAGCAGCCCTGATTACGGGGACACAGATACGCAGTATTTT	CASSPDYGDTDTQYF	.	TRBV5-4	TRBJ2-3	few
TGTGCCAGCAGCCCTCTGGGGGACAGCTCCTATAATTCACCCCTCCACTTT	CASSPLGDSSYNSPLHF	TRBD1	TRBV13	TRBJ1-6	.
TGTGCCAGTAGTATGGCGGCAGGGGGCAATCAGCCCCAGCATTTT	CASSMAAGGNQPQHF	.	TRBV19	TRBJ1-5	.
TGTGCCAGCAGGTATCCAGGGTTAAGAAATGAAAAACTGTTTTTT	CASRYPGLRNEKLFF	.	TRBV28	TRBJ1-4	.
TGTGCCGCGGGGGCTAGCGGGAGAGTCGAGACCCAGTACTTC	CAAGASGRVETQYF	TRBD2	TRBV7-9	TRBJ2-5	.
TGTGCCAGCAGTTACTTACAGGGGAACACTGAAGCTTTCTTT	CASSYLQGNTEAFF	.	TRBV6-5	TRBJ1-1	.
TGTGCCAGCAGCTTATTCCCGGAGCCAACCTACGAGCAGTACTTC	CASSLFPEPTYEQYF	.	TRBV11-3	TRBJ2-7	.
TGTGCCAGCACCCTAGACGGGTATGGCTACACCTTC	CASTLDGYGYTF	.	TRBV5-4	TRBJ1-2	.
TGTGCCAGCAGCGTACAGGGGATAATGAACACTGAAGCTTTCTTT	CASSVQGIMNTEAFF	.	TRBV9	TRBJ1-1	once
TGTGCCAGCAGCCAAGATCAAGGGGTCGAGCAGTACTTC	CASSQDQGVEQYF	.	TRBV4-2	TRBJ2-7	.
TGTGCCAGCAGCAAAAGATCAGGGGTAGCCACTGAAGCTTTCTTT	CASSKRSGVATEAFF	.	TRBV5-4	TRBJ1-1	.
TGTGCCAGTAGTATTGTACTAGCGGGCTACGAGCAGTACTTC	CASSIVLAGYEQYF	TRBD2	TRBV19	TRBJ2-7	.
TGTGCCAGCAGCATTACCGGGACTCCCTACTCCGTTTCCTACGAGCAGTACTTC	CASSITGTPYSVSYEQYF	.	TRBV21-1	TRBJ2-7	.
TGTGCCAGCAGCTCACAGGGGGCCACAGATACGCAGTATTTT	CASSSQGATDTQYF	TRBD1	TRBV7-2	TRBJ2-3	.
TGCGCCAGCAGCCAGCCGACTAGCGGGAGGGCCTACAATGAGCAGTTCTTC	CASSQPTSGRAYNEQFF	TRBD2	TRBV4-3	TRBJ2-1	once
TGTGCCAGCAGCTTAGATCTACGGAATGAGCAGTTCTTC	CASSLDLRNEQFF	.	TRBV11-3	TRBJ2-1	.
TGCGCCAGCAGCCAAGATGTCGTAGTGGGGACTCACTCCTACGAGCAGTACTTC	CASSQDVVVGTHSYEQYF	.	TRBV4-3	TRBJ2-7	few